The 21 T cell receptor beta chains listed next were all sequenced from one sample in a study of regulatory T cells in long-lasting Graves disease. Time point here: newly diagnosed GD, antithyroid drugs for less than 3 months. Extracted RNA from PBMCs served as the source of the TCR library. Arm-PCR of CDR3 regions with iRepertoire HTBI primers generated TCR beta libraries. TCRdb reanalysed the multiplex PCR reads using MiXCR and keeps one entry per CDR3 protein. The table lists 450,000 to 650,000 distinct CDR3 sequences, about 16% of them singletons, with around a quarter in the top ten. The same sample was also studied in work on T cells in Graves' hyperthyroidism and ophthalmopathy.

The specimen was peripheral blood mononuclear cells (PBMCs), collected at new diagnosis, from a patient treated with antithyroid drugs. Receptors originate from a woman aged 40 to 65 with Graves disease.

The chain has TRBV4-2 and TRBJ1-4; D not certain. The germline V gene encodes CDR1 LGHNA and CDR2 YNFKEQ. V was trimmed by 1 base and J by 8 bases, leaving 11 bases between them. The CDR3 loop spans 14 amino acids. This chain's CDR3 is CASSQADNPEKLFF. DNA of the CDR3: TGTGCCAGCAGCCAAGCGGATAACCCCGAAAAACTGTTTTTT.

This clonotype was recorded at least ten times. V usage is TRBV5-8 and J usage is TRBJ2-7; 8 positions agree with TRBD1. CDR3 length equals 14 residues. The V and J ends lost 1 base and 10 bases, in that order; junction bases with no gene match: 10. The germline CDR1 and CDR2 sequences are SGHTS and YDEGEE. The CDR3 DNA reads TGTGCCAGCAGCTTGAGCGCAGGGGGCTGGGTTCAGTACTTC. Translation gives CASSLSAGGWVQYF.

This clonotype was observed many times. The chain links TRBV6-1 to TRBJ1-6; D call uncertain. This CDR3 contains 12 residues. V gave up 1 base and J gave up 7 bases, with 2 bases separating them. The germline V gene has CDR1 MNHNS and CDR2 SASEGT. The CDR3 is CASSEVNSPLHF. In DNA form, the CDR3 reads TGTGCCAGCAGTGAAGTAAATTCACCCCTCCACTTT.

This clonotype appeared many times. The rearrangement links TRBV7-3 to TRBJ2-7, with 8 bases fitting TRBD1. The trim removed 5 bases at V and 6 bases at J, leaving 6 bases unmatched. Germline loops: CDR1 SGHTA, CDR2 FQGTGA. The CDR3 is made up of 13 amino acids. The CDR3 loop reads CASSRGQGGEQYF. DNA for the CDR3: TGTGCCAGCAGCCGAGGACAGGGAGGCGAGCAGTACTTC.

This clonotype was seen ten or more times. The chain has TRBV20-1 and TRBJ1-1; 7 bases agree with TRBD1. The CDR3 totals 13 residues. V lost 2 bases to trimming and J lost 3 bases; unmatched junction nucleotides: 3. The V gene's germline CDR1 is DFQATT and CDR2 SNEGSKA (reference sequence). CDR3 sequence: CSARTGVYTEAFF. The CDR3, as DNA: TGCAGTGCTAGAACAGGGGTGTACACTGAAGCTTTCTTT.

This clonotype was seen repeatedly, ten times or more. V usage is TRBV28 and J usage is TRBJ1-1; D may be TRBD1 (5 bases). V dropped 6 bases and J dropped 0 bases, with 17 bases sitting between them. The germline V gene has CDR1 MDHEN and CDR2 SYDVKM. The CDR3 spans 16 residues. CDR3 protein: CASSGAPVSLNTEAFF. CDR3 DNA sequence: TGTGCCAGCAGCGGGGCTCCGGTCAGTCTGAACACTGAAGCTTTCTTT. Based on the CDR3 plus reference TRBV28 and TRBJ1-1, the full variable domain is DVKVTQSSRYLVKRTGEKVFLECVQDMDHENMFWYRQDPGLGLRLIYFSYDVKMKEKGDIPEGYSVSREKKERFSLILESASTNQTSMYLCASSGAPVSLNTEAFFGQGTRLTVV.

The chain uses TRBV12-3 or TRBV12-4 and TRBJ2-3; 12 bases are shared with TRBD2. The CDR3 contains 16 residues. The V and J ends lost 5 bases and 4 bases, in that order; junction bases with no gene match: 7. The DNA for the CDR3 is TGTGCCAGCAGTGCCTCGACTAGCGGGGGCCCAGATACGCAGTATTTT. Its protein product is CASSASTSGGPDTQYF.

Worth noting for this clonotype: A single base separates this from a much larger clone, so it may be a read error. The CDR3 DNA follows: TGTGCCTGGAGCGGGGGACAGGGAAACAATGGCTACACCTTC. Protein: CAWSGGQGNNGYTF. V and J are TRBV30 and TRBJ1-2; 9 bases are shared with TRBD1. The CDR3 length is 14 residues. The V segment lost 3 bases and the J segment 6 bases; nucleotides outside the gene matches: 8. The germline V gene has CDR1 GTSNPN and CDR2 SVGIG (reference sequence).

The genes are TRBV7-9 and TRBJ2-1; TRBD2 matches at 10 bases. The germline gives CDR1 SEHNR, CDR2 FQNEAQ (reference sequence). V lost 1 base, J lost 9 bases, and 6 bases stayed unmatched. The CDR3 covers 15 residues. This CDR3 reads CASSLGAGGQGEQFF. DNA for the CDR3: TGTGCCAGCAGCTTAGGAGCGGGGGGGCAGGGTGAGCAGTTCTTC.

The chain links TRBV24-1 to TRBJ2-1, with D perhaps TRBD2 (6 bases). Trimming shortened V by 3 bases and J by 5 bases, and 13 bases separated the two germline ends. The CDR3 spans 15 residues. Germline-derived CDR1 and CDR2 are KGHDR and SFDVKD. The CDR3: CATSDAGTYNNEQFF. CDR3 coding DNA: TGTGCCACCAGTGATGCCGGGACTTATAACAATGAGCAGTTCTTC.

This clonotype was counted between two and nine times. The V call is TRBV29-1, the J call TRBJ2-5; D is unclear. The germline V gene has CDR1 SQVTM and CDR2 ANQGSEA. Trimming removed 7 bases from V and 4 bases from J, with 7 bases in between. CDR3 length: 10 amino acids. CDR3 coding DNA: TGCAGCGCGGACCCAGAGACCCAGTACTTC. Translating gives CSADPETQYF. Together with reference TRBV29-1 and TRBJ2-5, the CDR3 gives the full variable domain: SAVISQKPSRDICQRGTSLTIQCQVDSQVTMMFWYRQQPGQSLTLIATANQGSEATYESGFVIDKFPISRPNLTFSTLTVSNMSPEDSSIYLCSADPETQYFGPGTRLLVL.

In its sample, this clonotype was seen many times. The chain recombines TRBV11-1 with TRBJ2-5, with 7 bases fitting TRBD1. CDR1 is SGHAT and CDR2 is FQDESV in the germline V gene (reference sequence). V lost 4 bases, J lost 5 bases, and 4 bases stayed unmatched. CDR3 size: 13 residues. The CDR3 loop is CASSSARGETQYF. Here the CDR3 DNA reads TGTGCCAGCAGCTCGGCCAGGGGGGAGACCCAGTACTTC. Based on the CDR3 plus reference TRBV11-1 and TRBJ2-5, the full variable domain is EAEVAQSPRYKITEKSQAVAFWCDPISGHATLYWYRQILGQGPELLVQFQDESVVDDSQLPKDRFSAERLKGVDSTLKIQPAELGDSAMYLCASSSARGETQYFGPGTRLLVL.

There are many counts of this clonotype. The J gene is TRBJ1-1, the V gene TRBV27; 9 bases agree with TRBD1. Looked up from germline, CDR1 is MNHEY and CDR2 is SMNVEV (reference sequence). CDR3 length: 15 residues. The V gene end was trimmed by 3 bases and the J gene end by 4 bases; junction bases not matched to a gene: 6. CDR3 bases: TGTGCCAGCAGTTTGCGGACAGGGGTGGGCACTGAAGCTTTCTTT. This sequence encodes CASSLRTGVGTEAFF.

In this sample, this clonotype turned up many times. CDR3 sequence: CASSPSRARADTQYF. In nucleotides, the CDR3 is TGTGCCAGCAGCCCCTCCCGGGCTAGAGCAGATACGCAGTATTTT. This sequence joins TRBV28 and TRBJ2-3, with unresolved D. Trimming shortened V by 6 bases and J by 4 bases, and 17 bases separated the two germline ends. Germline values: CDR1 MDHEN, CDR2 SYDVKM. The CDR3 is made up of 15 amino acids.

This clonotype was detected ten times or more. CDR3 sequence: CASSRREDTQYF. CDR3 DNA sequence: TGTGCCAGCTCACGCAGGGAAGATACGCAGTATTTT. This sequence joins TRBV18 and TRBJ2-3; possible D gene TRBD1, 5 bases. From germline, CDR1 is KGHSH and CDR2 LQKENI. The CDR3 is made up of 12 amino acids. Trimming shortened V by 4 bases and J by 5 bases, and 7 bases separated the two germline ends.

There are many counts of this clonotype. This chain uses TRBV2 with TRBJ1-1; no clear D. Trimming pared 4 bases from V and 5 bases from J, leaving 8 bases between. This CDR3 comprises 12 residues. The germline CDR1 and CDR2 sequences are SNHLY and FYNNEI. Here the CDR3 DNA reads TGTGCCAGCAGTGTACGGTGGACTGAAGCTTTCTTT. Translated: CASSVRWTEAFF. Filled out from reference TRBV2 and TRBJ1-1, the complete variable domain reads EPEVTQTPSHQVTQMGQEVILRCVPISNHLYFYWYRQILGQKVEFLVSFYNNEISEKSEIFDDQFSVERPDGSNFTLKIRSTKLEDSAMYFCASSVRWTEAFFGQGTRLTVV.

The chain couples TRBV7-9 to TRBJ2-1; D possibly corresponds to TRBD1 (6 bases). The CDR3 extends over 14 amino acids. In germline, CDR1 is SEHNR, CDR2 FQNEAQ (reference sequence). The ends were cut back, 5 bases at V and 9 bases at J, with 17 bases in the middle. CDR3: CASSRDTTWGEQFF. The CDR3 DNA follows: TGTGCCAGCAGCCGGGACACAACCTGGGGTGAGCAGTTCTTC.

This clonotype appeared a single time. A single base is all that separates this from a far larger clone, so a read error is likely. The rearrangement joins TRBV2 to TRBJ2-7, with 9 nucleotides matching TRBD1. Trimming at V came to 6 bases and at J to 3 bases, leaving 6 bases not matched to a gene. The length of the CDR3 is 14 residues. Germline CDR1 reads SNHLY; CDR2 reads FYNNEI. CDR3 nucleotides: TGTGCCAGCAGCGCCGGGACAGGGTTCTACGAGCAGTACTTC. As protein: CASSAGTGFYEQYF.

This clonotype has a handful of counts. The chain employs TRBV4-1 and TRBJ2-3, with D uncertain. The V and J ends lost 0 bases and 3 bases respectively, with 4 bases between them. Germline lookup yields CDR1 MGHRA and CDR2 YSYEKL. The CDR3 sequence is 13 residues long. CDR3 in DNA: TGCGCCAGCAGCCAAGAGAGAACAGATACGCAGTATTTT. Amino acid sequence: CASSQERTDTQYF.

This clonotype was counted between two and nine times. The chain employs TRBV19 and TRBJ2-1; 10 nucleotides line up with TRBD1. The germline gives CDR1 LNHDA, CDR2 SQIVND (reference sequence). This CDR3 is built from 15 residues. J was trimmed by 4 bases and V by 4 bases; bases with no gene match: 4. For the CDR3, the DNA is TGTGCCAGTAGTAACCGGGACAGGGGATACAATGAGCAGTTCTTC. Amino acid sequence: CASSNRDRGYNEQFF.

This clonotype was seen repeatedly, ten times or more. The chain carries TRBV30 and TRBJ2-1; D is perhaps TRBD2 (6 bases). V lost 2 bases, J lost 5 bases, and 13 bases lay in between. Germline CDR1 and CDR2: GTSNPN and SVGIG (reference sequence). The CDR3 covers 14 residues. The CDR3: CAWSHGGGHNEQFF. In nucleotides, the CDR3 is TGTGCCTGGAGTCATGGGGGAGGCCACAATGAGCAGTTCTTC.